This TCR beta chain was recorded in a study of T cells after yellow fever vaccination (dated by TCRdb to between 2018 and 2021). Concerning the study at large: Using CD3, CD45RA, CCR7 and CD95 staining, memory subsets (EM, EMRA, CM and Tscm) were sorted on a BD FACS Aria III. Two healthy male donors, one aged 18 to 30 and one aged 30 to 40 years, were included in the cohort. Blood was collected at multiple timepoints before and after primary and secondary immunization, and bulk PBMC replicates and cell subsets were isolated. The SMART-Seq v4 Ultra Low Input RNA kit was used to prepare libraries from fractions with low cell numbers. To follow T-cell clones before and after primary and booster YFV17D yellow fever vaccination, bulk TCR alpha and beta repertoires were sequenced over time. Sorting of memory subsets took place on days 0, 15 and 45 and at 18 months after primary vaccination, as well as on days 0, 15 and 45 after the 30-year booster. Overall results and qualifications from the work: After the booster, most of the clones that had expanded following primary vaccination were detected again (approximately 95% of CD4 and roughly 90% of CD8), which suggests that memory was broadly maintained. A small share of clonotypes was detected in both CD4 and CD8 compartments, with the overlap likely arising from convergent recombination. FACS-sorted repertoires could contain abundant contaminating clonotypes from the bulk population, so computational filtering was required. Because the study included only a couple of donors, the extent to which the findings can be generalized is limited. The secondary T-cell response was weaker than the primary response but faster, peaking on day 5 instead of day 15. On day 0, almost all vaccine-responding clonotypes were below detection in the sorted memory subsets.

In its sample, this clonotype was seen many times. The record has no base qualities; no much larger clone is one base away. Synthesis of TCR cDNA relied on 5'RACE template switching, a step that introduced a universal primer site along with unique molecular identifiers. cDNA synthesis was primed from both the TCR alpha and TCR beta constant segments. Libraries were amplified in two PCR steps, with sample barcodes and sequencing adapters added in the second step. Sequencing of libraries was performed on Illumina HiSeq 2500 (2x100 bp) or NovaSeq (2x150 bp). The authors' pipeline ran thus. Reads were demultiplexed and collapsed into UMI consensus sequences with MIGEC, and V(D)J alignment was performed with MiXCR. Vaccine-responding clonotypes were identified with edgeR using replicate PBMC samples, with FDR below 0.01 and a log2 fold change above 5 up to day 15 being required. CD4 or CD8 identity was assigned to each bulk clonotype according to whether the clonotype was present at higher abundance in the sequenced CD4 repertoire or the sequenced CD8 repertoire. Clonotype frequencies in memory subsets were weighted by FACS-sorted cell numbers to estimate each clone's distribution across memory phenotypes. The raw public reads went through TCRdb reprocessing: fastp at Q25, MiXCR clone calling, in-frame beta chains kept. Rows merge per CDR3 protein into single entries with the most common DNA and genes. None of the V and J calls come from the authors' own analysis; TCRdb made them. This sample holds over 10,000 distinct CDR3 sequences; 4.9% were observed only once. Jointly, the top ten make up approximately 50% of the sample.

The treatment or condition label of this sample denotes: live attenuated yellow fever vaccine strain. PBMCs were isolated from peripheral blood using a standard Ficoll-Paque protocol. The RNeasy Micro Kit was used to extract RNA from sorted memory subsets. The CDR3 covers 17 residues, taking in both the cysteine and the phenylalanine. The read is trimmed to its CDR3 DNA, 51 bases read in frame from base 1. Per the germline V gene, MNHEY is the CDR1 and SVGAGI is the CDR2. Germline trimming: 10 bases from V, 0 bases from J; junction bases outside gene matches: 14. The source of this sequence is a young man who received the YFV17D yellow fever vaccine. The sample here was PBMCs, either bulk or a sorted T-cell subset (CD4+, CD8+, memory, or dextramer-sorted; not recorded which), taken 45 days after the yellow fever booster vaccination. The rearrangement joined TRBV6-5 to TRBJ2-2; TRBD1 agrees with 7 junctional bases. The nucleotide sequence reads TGTGCCACCCGACTTTCGACAGGGTTAGCGAACACCGGGGAGCTGTTTTTT. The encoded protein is CATRLSTGLANTGELFF.